A single sample is the source of the 25 T cell receptor beta chains below, sequenced in a study of CD8 T cells in ankylosing spondylitis. TCRdb re-called the 5' RACE reads with MiXCR, one entry per CDR3 protein. This sample carries tens of thousands of distinct CDR3 sequences, around a sixth of them seen once, and the ten largest clones take 25% to 30%. Material for sequencing was blood. The origin of the receptors is a male donor with ankylosing spondylitis or in good health (not recorded which).

This clonotype has a handful of counts. The rearrangement links TRBV12-3 or TRBV12-4 to TRBJ2-4; tentatively, D is TRBD1 or TRBD2 (5 bases each). Trimming left V 6 bases short and J 9 bases short, with 12 bases between. The length of the CDR3 is 12 residues. CDR3 in amino acids: CASSTAGTIQYF. The CDR3 region has the DNA TGTGCCAGCAGCACCGCAGGGACCATTCAGTACTTC.

This chain's CDR3 is CASSLDSGPWGQPQHF. The CDR3 DNA is TGTGCCAGCAGCTTAGATTCCGGACCCTGGGGTCAGCCCCAGCATTTT. This chain uses TRBV7-2 with TRBJ1-5; D is unresolved. There are 16 residues in the CDR3. The germline V gene has CDR1 SGHTA and CDR2 FQGNSA. Trimming shortened V by 1 base and J by 6 bases, and 16 bases separated the two germline ends.

The chain employs TRBV20-1 and TRBJ2-1, with 7 nucleotides matching TRBD1. V gave up 1 base and J gave up 2 bases; unmatched junction bases: 5. This CDR3 contains 15 residues. Germline V lookup: CDR1 DFQATT, CDR2 SNEGSKA (reference sequence). This chain's CDR3 is CSARAKGGTYNEQFF. In DNA form, the CDR3 reads TGCAGTGCTAGAGCCAAAGGGGGCACCTACAATGAGCAGTTCTTC.

This clonotype appeared once. This chain connects TRBV12-3 or TRBV12-4 to TRBJ2-2; the match to TRBD2 covers 8 bases. Germline trimming cut 2 bases from V and 6 bases from J; bases unmatched to any gene: 2. The CDR3 sequence is 14 residues long. The CDR3 nucleotides read TGTGCCAGCAGTTTAACGGGGGGGCCCGGGGAGCTGTTTTTT. It codes for CASSLTGGPGELFF.

The gene calls are TRBV5-1 and TRBJ1-4; 7 bases map to TRBD1. J gave up 5 bases and V 7 bases, and 8 bases lay outside the gene matches. Germline V gives CDR1 SGHRS, CDR2 YFSETQ. The CDR3 is 14 residues long. CDR3 DNA sequence: TGCGCCAGCGGCCGACAGGGAGTGAATGAAAAACTGTTTTTT. This codes for CASGRQGVNEKLFF.

This clonotype was picked up many times. V gene TRBV14 combines with J gene TRBJ2-2; D may be TRBD1 or TRBD2 (5 bases each). CDR1 and CDR2 (germline): SGHDN, FVKESK. V was pared by 7 bases and J by 3 bases, with 12 bases between. There are 14 residues in the CDR3. The CDR3 nucleotides read TGTGCCAGCACGGTGGGGGAGTACACCGGGGAGCTGTTTTTT. Translating gives CASTVGEYTGELFF.

This clonotype was observed a few times. The chain uses TRBV3-1 and TRBJ2-3, with a possible D match to TRBD2 (6 bases). The CDR3 is made up of 17 amino acids. The V end lost 3 bases, the J end lost 0 bases, and 16 bases lay between the germline ends. The V gene's germline CDR1 is LGHDT and CDR2 YNNKEL (reference sequence). CDR3 loop: CASSHAGLSTSTDTQYF. In DNA, the CDR3 is TGTGCCAGCAGCCATGCGGGGTTATCTACTAGCACAGATACGCAGTATTTT.

The chain has TRBV20-1 and TRBJ2-3, with 8 bases lining up with TRBD2. Trimming removed 3 bases from V and 2 bases from J; junction bases left unmatched: 7. The CDR3 consists of 15 residues. Germline loops: CDR1 DFQATT, CDR2 SNEGSKA (reference sequence). The CDR3 DNA sequence: TGCAGTGCTAGCGGGAGGGCCGGTCCCACAGATACGCAGTATTTT. It translates to CSASGRAGPTDTQYF.

At least ten counts were recorded for this clonotype. The chain couples TRBV20-1 to TRBJ1-5; D perhaps matches TRBD1 (5 bases). V shed 3 bases and J shed 4 bases, with 10 bases lying between them. The CDR3 has 13 amino acids. Germline V gene sequence: CDR1 DFQATT, CDR2 SNEGSKA (reference sequence). The CDR3 here is CSASGAVNQPQHF. In DNA, the CDR3 is TGCAGTGCTAGTGGGGCCGTTAATCAGCCCCAGCATTTT.

The genes are TRBV4-3 and TRBJ2-2; no clear D. V was clipped by 1 base and J by 5 bases, with 11 bases between them. Germline V gives CDR1 LGHNA, CDR2 YSLEER. CDR3 length equals 15 residues. CDR3 sequence: CASSQVGYGTGELFF. CDR3 DNA sequence: TGCGCCAGCAGCCAAGTCGGATATGGGACCGGGGAGCTGTTTTTT.

This clonotype showed up just a few times. The V call is TRBV14, the J call TRBJ2-3; 8 bases line up with TRBD1. The germline CDR1 and CDR2 sequences are SGHDN and FVKESK. After removal of 0 bases from V and 6 bases from J, the junction contained 2 bases not matched to a gene. The CDR3 is 14 residues long. CDR3 amino acids: CASSQDWTGDTQYF. In DNA form, the CDR3 reads TGTGCCAGCAGCCAAGATTGGACAGGGGATACGCAGTATTTT.

The chain couples TRBV20-1 to TRBJ2-1, with 9 positions matching TRBD2. CDR3 length: 14 amino acids. Germline lookup yields CDR1 DFQATT and CDR2 SNEGSKA (reference sequence). With 7 bases clipped from V and 7 bases from J, the junction kept 11 bases outside the gene matches. The CDR3 DNA follows: TGCAGTGTTACGCCGGGACTAGCTCGGAATGAGCAGTTCTTC. This sequence encodes CSVTPGLARNEQFF.

Many counts were recorded for this clonotype. The chain couples TRBV27 to TRBJ2-3, with TRBD2 as a possible D gene (6 bases). This CDR3 region has 15 residues. Germline lookup yields CDR1 MNHEY and CDR2 SMNVEV (reference sequence). Trimming removed 2 bases at V and 0 bases at J, with 9 bases between. CDR3 DNA: TGTGCCAGCAGTTTAGGCGGGGCTAGCACAGATACGCAGTATTTT. Translating it yields CASSLGGASTDTQYF.

The table lists this clonotype with a few counts. The J gene is TRBJ1-1, the V gene TRBV6-2 or TRBV6-3; D unresolved. Germline loops: CDR1 MNHEY, CDR2 SVGEGT. V was trimmed by 3 bases and J by 10 bases, leaving 18 bases between them. There are 14 residues in the CDR3. CDR3 DNA: TGTGCCAGCAGTTATGTTGCAGGAACCGAAGGAGCTTTCTTT. The encoded protein is CASSYVAGTEGAFF.

This rearrangement joins TRBV6-6 to TRBJ2-7; no firm D call. The CDR3 runs to 14 residues. Trimming took 2 bases from V and 6 from J, leaving 14 bases between them. Germline CDR1 reads MNHNY; CDR2 reads SVGAGI (reference sequence). As DNA, the CDR3 is TGTGCCAGCAGTTACCAAGACATAGATGGCGAGCAGTACGTC. This codes for CASSYQDIDGEQYV.

V is TRBV6-2 or TRBV6-3 and J is TRBJ2-3, with 13 bases aligning to TRBD2. Per germline, CDR1 MNHEY and CDR2 SVGEGT. V lost 1 base to trimming and J lost 2 bases; unmatched junction nucleotides: 6. The length of the CDR3 is 18 residues. In DNA form, the CDR3 reads TGTGCCAGCAGTTACTGGACTAGCGGGGGACCAAACACAGATACGCAGTATTTT. Protein sequence: CASSYWTSGGPNTDTQYF.

The chain uses TRBV12-3 or TRBV12-4 and TRBJ2-5; TRBD1 agrees at 8 bases. The CDR3 runs 14 residues. Unmatched junction bases numbered 2, after V lost 5 bases and J lost 0 bases. CDR3 sequence: CASSPTGDQETQYF. DNA of the CDR3: TGTGCCAGCAGTCCGACAGGGGACCAAGAGACCCAGTACTTC.

The gene calls are TRBV7-2 and TRBJ2-7; TRBD2 matches 10 bases. With 3 bases clipped from V and 2 bases from J, the junction kept 4 bases outside the gene matches. Germline V CDR1 and CDR2: SGHTA, FQGNSA. CDR3 length equals 15 residues. In nucleotides, the CDR3 is TGTGCCAGCAGCTTCGGACTAGCGGCGACCTACGAGCAGTACTTC. It translates to CASSFGLAATYEQYF.

J is TRBJ2-1 and V is TRBV6-2 or TRBV6-3; 7 positions match TRBD1. J was trimmed by 8 bases and V by 5 bases; bases with no gene match: 3. The germline V gene has CDR1 MNHEY and CDR2 SVGEGT. The CDR3 sequence is 12 residues long. CDR3 DNA: TGTGCCAGCAGTAGGGGGCGGGATGAGCAGTTCTTC. This translates into CASSRGRDEQFF.

This clonotype was counted only a few times. The chain recombines TRBV5-1 with TRBJ2-2; TRBD1 is a possible D gene (6 bases). The CDR3 loop spans 14 amino acids. CDR1 and CDR2 (germline): SGHRS, YFSETQ. V was cut by 4 bases and J by 7 bases, with 14 bases left in between. The CDR3 is CASSASQGSGELFF. The CDR3 DNA follows: TGCGCCAGCAGCGCCTCGCAGGGGAGCGGGGAGCTGTTTTTT.

Many counts were recorded for this clonotype. The CDR3 reads CASSFGPNTGELFF. DNA of the CDR3: TGTGCCAGCAGTTTCGGGCCGAACACCGGGGAGCTGTTTTTT. The chain joins TRBV12-3 or TRBV12-4 to TRBJ2-2; D remains unclear. V gave up 3 bases and J gave up 0 bases, with 5 bases separating them. The CDR3 has 14 amino acids.

In this sample, this clonotype turned up many times. The V and J genes are TRBV6-6 and TRBJ2-5, with D hard to call. V lost 0 bases, J lost 0 bases, and 8 bases lay in between. Germline values: CDR1 MNHNY, CDR2 SVGAGI (reference sequence). This CDR3 is built from 15 residues. The CDR3 loop reads CASSYSTRHQETQYF. The DNA for the CDR3 is TGTGCCAGCAGTTACTCCACCAGGCACCAAGAGACCCAGTACTTC.

This clonotype has at least ten counts. V is TRBV12-3 or TRBV12-4 and J is TRBJ2-4; D uncertain. V was clipped by 6 bases and J by 13 bases, with 13 bases between them. CDR3 size: 11 residues. The DNA of the CDR3 is TGTGCCAGCAGCTTTGGAACCTCGCAGTACTTC. This sequence encodes CASSFGTSQYF.

The chain employs TRBV18 and TRBJ2-1, with unresolved D. Germline-derived CDR1 and CDR2 are KGHSH and LQKENI. The CDR3 extends over 15 amino acids. V was clipped by 2 bases and J by 1 base, with 9 bases between them. The CDR3 sequence is CASSPREVSYNEQFF. CDR3 sequence (DNA): TGTGCCAGCTCACCAAGGGAAGTTTCCTACAATGAGCAGTTCTTC.

The rearrangement links TRBV29-1 to TRBJ2-5; D gene unclear. The CDR3 runs to 12 residues. V was trimmed by 3 bases and J by 4 bases, leaving 9 bases between them. Germline V gene data show CDR1 as SQVTM and CDR2 as ANQGSEA. In DNA, the CDR3 is TGCAGCGTTGAGACGGACGTAGAGACCCAGTACTTC. Its protein is CSVETDVETQYF.